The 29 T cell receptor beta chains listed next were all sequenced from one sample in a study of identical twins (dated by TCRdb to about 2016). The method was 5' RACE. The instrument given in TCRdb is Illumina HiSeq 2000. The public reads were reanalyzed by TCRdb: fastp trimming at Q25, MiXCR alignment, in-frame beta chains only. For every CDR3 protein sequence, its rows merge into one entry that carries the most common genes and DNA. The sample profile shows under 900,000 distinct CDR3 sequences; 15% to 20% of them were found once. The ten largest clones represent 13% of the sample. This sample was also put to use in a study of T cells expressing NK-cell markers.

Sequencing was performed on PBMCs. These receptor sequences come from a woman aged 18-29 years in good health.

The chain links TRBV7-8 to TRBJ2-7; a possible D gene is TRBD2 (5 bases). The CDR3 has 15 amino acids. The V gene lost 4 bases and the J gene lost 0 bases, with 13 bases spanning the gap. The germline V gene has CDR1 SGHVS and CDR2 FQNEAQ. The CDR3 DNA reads TGTGCCAGCAGCTCGGACGGGATCCTCTCCTACGAGCAGTACTTC. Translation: CASSSDGILSYEQYF.

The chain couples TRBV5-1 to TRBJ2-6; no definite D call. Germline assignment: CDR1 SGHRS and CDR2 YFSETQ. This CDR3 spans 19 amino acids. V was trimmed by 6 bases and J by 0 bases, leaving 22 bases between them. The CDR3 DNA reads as TGCGCCAGCAAGACCTCCCCAATCACTCAATACTCTGGGGCCAACGTCCTGACTTTC. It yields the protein CASKTSPITQYSGANVLTF.

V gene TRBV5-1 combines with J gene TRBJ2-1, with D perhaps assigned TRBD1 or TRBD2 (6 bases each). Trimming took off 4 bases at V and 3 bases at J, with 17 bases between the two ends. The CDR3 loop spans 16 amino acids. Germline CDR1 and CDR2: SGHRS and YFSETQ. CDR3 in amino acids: CASSLTAGQLYNEQFF. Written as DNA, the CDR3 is TGCGCCAGCAGCCTCACTGCGGGACAACTCTACAATGAGCAGTTCTTC.

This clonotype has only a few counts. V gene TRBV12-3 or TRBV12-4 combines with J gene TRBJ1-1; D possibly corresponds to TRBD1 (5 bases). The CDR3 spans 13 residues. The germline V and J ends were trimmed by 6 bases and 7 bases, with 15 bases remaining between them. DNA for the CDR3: TGTGCCAGCAGCGGGGGGGGGAGAGGTGAAGCTTTCTTT. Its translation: CASSGGGRGEAFF.

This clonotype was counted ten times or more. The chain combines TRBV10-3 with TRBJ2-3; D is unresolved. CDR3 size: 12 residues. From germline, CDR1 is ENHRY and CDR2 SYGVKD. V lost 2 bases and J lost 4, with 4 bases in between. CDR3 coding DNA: TGTGCCATCAGTGAGAGGTCAGATACGCAGTATTTT. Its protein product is CAISERSDTQYF.

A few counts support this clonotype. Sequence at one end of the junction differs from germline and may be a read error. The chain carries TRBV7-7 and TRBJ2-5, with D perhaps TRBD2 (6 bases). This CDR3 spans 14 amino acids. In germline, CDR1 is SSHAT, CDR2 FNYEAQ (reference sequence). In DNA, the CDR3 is TGTGCTAGCAGCTTAGTCGGGCGGGGAGAGACCCAGTACTTC. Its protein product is CASSLVGRGETQYF. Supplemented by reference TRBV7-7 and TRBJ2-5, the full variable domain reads GAGVSQSPRYKVTKRGQDVTLRCDPISSHATLYWYQQALGQGPEFLTYFNYEAQPDKSGLPSDRFSAERPEGSISTLTIQRTEQRDSAMYRCASSLVGRGETQYFGPGTRLLVL.

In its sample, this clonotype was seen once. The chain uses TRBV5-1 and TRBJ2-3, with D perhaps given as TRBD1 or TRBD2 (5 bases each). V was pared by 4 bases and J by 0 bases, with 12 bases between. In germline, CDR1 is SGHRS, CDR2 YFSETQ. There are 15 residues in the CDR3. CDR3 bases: TGCGCCAGCAGCAGCGAGGGACCGAGCACAGATACGCAGTATTTT. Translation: CASSSEGPSTDTQYF.

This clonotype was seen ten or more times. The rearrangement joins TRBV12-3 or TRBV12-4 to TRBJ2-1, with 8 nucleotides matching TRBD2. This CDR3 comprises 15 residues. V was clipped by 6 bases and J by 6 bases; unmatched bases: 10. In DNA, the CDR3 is TGTGCCAGCAGACGTAACAGCGGGAGAACCAATGAGCAGTTCTTC. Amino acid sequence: CASRRNSGRTNEQFF.

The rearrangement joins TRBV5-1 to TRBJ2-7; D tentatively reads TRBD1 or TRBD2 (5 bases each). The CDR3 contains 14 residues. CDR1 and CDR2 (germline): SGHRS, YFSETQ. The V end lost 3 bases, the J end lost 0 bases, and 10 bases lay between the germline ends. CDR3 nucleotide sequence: TGCGCCAGCAGCTATGGGACGTACTCCTACGAGCAGTACTTC. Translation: CASSYGTYSYEQYF.

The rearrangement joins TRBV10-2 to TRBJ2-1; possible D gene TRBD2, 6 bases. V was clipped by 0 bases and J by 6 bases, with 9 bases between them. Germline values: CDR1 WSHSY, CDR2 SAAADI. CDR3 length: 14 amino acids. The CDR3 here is CASSESGLSNEQFF. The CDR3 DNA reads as TGCGCCAGCAGTGAGTCGGGACTTTCCAATGAGCAGTTCTTC.

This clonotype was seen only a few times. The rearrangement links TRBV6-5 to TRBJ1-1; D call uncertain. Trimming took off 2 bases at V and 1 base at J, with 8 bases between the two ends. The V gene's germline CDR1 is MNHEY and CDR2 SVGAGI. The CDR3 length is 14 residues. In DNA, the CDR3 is TGTGCCAGCAGTTACCGAGCGGGGAACACTGAAGCTTTCTTT. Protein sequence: CASSYRAGNTEAFF.

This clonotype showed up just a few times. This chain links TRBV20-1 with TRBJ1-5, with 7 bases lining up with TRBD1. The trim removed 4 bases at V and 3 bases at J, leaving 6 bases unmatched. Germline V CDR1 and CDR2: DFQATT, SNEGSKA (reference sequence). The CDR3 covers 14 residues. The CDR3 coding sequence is TGCAGTGCTACCCGGGACAGTAACAATCAGCCCCAGCATTTT. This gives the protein CSATRDSNNQPQHF.

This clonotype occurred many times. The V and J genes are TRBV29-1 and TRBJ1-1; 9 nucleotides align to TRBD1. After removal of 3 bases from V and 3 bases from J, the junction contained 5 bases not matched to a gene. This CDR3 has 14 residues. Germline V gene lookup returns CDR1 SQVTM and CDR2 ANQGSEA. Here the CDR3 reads CSVETGTGYTEAFF. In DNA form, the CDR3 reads TGCAGCGTTGAGACCGGGACAGGGTACACTGAAGCTTTCTTT.

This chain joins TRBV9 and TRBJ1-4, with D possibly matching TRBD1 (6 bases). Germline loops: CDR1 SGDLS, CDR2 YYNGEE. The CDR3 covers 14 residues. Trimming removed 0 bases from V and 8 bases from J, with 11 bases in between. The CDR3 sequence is CASSVGGHGEKLFF. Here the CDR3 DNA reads TGTGCCAGCAGCGTAGGGGGACATGGCGAAAAACTGTTTTTT. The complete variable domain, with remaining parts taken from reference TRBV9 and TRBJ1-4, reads DSGVTQTPKHLITATGQRVTLRCSPRSGDLSVYWYQQSLDQGLQFLIQYYNGEERAKGNILERFSAQQFPDLHSELNLSSLELGDSALYFCASSVGGHGEKLFFGSGTQLSVL.

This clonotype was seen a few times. CDR3 region: CASSWAGDNEQFF. CDR3 bases: TGTGCCAGCAGTTGGGCCGGGGACAATGAGCAGTTCTTC. The chain joins TRBV12-3 or TRBV12-4 to TRBJ2-1; a weak D match, TRBD2 (5 bases). The CDR3 is made up of 13 amino acids. Between the trimmed V and J ends, which lost 4 bases and 5 bases, there was a span of 9 bases.

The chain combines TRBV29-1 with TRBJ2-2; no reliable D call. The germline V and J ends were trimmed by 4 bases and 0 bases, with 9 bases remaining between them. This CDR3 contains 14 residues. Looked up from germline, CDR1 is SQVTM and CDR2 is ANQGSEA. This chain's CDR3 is CSVVGTANTGELFF. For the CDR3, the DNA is TGCAGCGTTGTGGGCACAGCGAACACCGGGGAGCTGTTTTTT.

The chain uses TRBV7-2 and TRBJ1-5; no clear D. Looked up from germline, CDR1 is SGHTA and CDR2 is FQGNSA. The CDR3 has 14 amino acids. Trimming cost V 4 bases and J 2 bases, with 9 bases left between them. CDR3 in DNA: TGTGCCAGCAGCTCTATGAGGGGCAATCAGCCCCAGCATTTT. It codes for CASSSMRGNQPQHF.

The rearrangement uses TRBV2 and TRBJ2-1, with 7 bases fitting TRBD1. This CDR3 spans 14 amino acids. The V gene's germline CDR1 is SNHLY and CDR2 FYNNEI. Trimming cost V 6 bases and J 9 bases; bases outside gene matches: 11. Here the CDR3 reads CASRPDRVVGEQFF. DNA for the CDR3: TGTGCCAGCAGACCCGACAGGGTGGTAGGTGAGCAGTTCTTC.

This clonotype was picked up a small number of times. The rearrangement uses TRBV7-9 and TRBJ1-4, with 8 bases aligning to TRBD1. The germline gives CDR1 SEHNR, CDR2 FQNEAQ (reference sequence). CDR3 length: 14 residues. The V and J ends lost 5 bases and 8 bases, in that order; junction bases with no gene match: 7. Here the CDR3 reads CASSPGTGLEKLFF. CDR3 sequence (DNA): TGTGCCAGCAGCCCCGGGACAGGCCTCGAAAAACTGTTTTTT.

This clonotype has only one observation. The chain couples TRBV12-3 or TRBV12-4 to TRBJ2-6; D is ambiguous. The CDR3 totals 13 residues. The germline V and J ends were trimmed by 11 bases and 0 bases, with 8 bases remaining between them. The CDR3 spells CAGGRSGANVLTF. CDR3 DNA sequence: TGTGCCGGCGGACGCTCTGGGGCCAACGTCCTGACTTTC.

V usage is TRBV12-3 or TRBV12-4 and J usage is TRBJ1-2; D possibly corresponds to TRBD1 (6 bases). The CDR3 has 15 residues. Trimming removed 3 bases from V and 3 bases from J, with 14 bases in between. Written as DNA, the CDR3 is TGTGCCAGCAGTTTCGGCCCAGGGGATCACTATGGCTACACCTTC. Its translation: CASSFGPGDHYGYTF.

The CDR3 nucleotides are TGTGCCATCAGCGCTAGCGCGACCGGGGAGCTGTTTTTT. It translates to CAISASATGELFF. The chain is built from TRBV10-3 and TRBJ2-2, with D maybe TRBD2 (6 bases). Germline assignment: CDR1 ENHRY and CDR2 SYGVKD. CDR3 length equals 13 residues. Trimming left V 6 bases short and J 5 bases short, with 10 bases between.

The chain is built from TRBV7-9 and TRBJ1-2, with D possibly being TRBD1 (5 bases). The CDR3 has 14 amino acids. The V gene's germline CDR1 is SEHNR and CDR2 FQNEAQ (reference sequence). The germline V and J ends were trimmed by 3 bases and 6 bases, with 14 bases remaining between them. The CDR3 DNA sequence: TGTGCCAGCAGCTTCTTGGAGCTAGGGGATGGCTACACCTTC. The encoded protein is CASSFLELGDGYTF.

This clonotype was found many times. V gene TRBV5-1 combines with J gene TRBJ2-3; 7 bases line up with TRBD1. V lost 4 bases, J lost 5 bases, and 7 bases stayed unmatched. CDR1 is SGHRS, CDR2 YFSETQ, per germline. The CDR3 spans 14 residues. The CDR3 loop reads CASSKDRARDTQYF. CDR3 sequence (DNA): TGCGCCAGCAGCAAAGACAGGGCGAGAGATACGCAGTATTTT.

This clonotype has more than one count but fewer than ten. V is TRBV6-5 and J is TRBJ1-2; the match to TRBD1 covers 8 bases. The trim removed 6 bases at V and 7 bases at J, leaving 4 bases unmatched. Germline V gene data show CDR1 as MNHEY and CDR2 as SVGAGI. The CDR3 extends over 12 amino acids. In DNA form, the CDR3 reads TGTGCCAGCAGGGTAACAGGGGGTGGCTACACCTTC. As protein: CASRVTGGGYTF.

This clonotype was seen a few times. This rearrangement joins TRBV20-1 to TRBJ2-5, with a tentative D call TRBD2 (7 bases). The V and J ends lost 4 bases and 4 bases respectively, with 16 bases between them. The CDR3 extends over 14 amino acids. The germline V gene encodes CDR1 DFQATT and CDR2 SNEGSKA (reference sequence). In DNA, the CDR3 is TGCAGTGCTAATGTGGGTGGGGGGGCAGAGACCCAGTACTTC. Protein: CSANVGGGAETQYF.

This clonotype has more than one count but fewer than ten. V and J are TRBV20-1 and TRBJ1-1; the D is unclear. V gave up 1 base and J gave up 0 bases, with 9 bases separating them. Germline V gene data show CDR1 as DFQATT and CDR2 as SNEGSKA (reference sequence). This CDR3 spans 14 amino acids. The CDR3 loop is CSARGRELNTEAFF. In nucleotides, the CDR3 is TGCAGTGCTAGAGGTAGGGAATTGAACACTGAAGCTTTCTTT.

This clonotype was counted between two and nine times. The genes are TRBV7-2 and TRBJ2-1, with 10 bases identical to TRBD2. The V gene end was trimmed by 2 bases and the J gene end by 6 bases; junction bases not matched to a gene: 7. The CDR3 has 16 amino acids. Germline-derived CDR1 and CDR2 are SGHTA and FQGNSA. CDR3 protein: CASSLSGRAILNEQFF. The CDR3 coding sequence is TGTGCCAGCAGCTTAAGCGGGAGGGCCATACTCAATGAGCAGTTCTTC.

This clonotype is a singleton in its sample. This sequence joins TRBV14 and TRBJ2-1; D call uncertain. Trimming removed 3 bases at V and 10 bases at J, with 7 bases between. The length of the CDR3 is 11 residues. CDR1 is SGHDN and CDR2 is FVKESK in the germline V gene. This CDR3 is CASSQQQEQFF. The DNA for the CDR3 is TGTGCCAGCAGCCAGCAGCAGGAGCAGTTCTTC.